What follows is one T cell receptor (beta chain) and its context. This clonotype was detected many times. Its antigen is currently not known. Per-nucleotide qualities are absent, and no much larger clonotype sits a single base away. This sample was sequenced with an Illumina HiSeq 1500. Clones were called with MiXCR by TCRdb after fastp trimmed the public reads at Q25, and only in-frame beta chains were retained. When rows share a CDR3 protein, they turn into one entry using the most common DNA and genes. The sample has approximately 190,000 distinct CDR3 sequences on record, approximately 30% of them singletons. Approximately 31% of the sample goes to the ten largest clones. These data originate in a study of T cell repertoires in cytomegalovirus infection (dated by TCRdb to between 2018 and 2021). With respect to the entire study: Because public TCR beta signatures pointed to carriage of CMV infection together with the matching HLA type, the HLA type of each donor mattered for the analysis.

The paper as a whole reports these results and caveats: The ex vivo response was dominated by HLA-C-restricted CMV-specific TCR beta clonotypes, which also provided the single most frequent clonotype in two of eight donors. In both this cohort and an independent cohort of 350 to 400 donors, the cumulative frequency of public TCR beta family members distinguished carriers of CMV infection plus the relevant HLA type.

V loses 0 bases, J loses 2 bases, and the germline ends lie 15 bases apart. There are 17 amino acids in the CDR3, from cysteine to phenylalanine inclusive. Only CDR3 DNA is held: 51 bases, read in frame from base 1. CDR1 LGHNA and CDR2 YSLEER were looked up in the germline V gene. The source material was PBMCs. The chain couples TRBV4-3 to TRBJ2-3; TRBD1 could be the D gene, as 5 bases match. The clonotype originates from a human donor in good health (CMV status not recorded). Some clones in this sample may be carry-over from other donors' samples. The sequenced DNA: TGCGCCAGCAGCCAAGACCTACAGGAATCCCACACAGATACGCAGTATTTT. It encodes CASSQDLQESHTDTQYF.